The present entry profiles one T cell receptor beta chain with its context. Its matching antigen is unknown. The data were obtained in a study of T cell responses to AZD1222 COVID-19 vaccine. Study-level results: Baseline seropositivity occurred in only a handful of AZD1222 recipients. The CD4 TCRs associated with vaccination extended across spike and predominated at 160-218 and 743-854. Donors were chiefly white British, with a greater number of females, and clonal diversity was perhaps underestimated.

The repertoire was sequenced with immunoSEQ multiplex PCR; TCRdb's copy has only in-frame clones and lacks some. The table records 150,000 to 200,000 clones, roughly 87% of them present only once. Second-dose recipients at about 4 or about 12 weeks were treated as one pooled group. The CDR3 totals 13 residues. With 6 bases removed from V and 5 bases from J, the gap between germline ends came to 13 bases. The V gene's germline CDR1 is MNHEY and CDR2 SVGAGI. The TCR originated in an adult who received the AZD1222 COVID-19 vaccine. The rearrangement links TRBV6-5 to TRBJ2-5; TRBD1 or TRBD2 may be the D gene (5 bases each). Sequences were derived from peripheral blood, sampled 28 days after the second AZD1222 dose. DNA of the CDR3: TGTGCCAGCAGGGGGACGCCTCGGGAGACCCAGTACTTC. Translated: CASRGTPRETQYF.